This record covers a single T cell receptor beta chain. CDR3 length: 13 amino acids. The ends were cut back, 7 bases at V and 3 bases at J, with 13 bases in the middle. Per germline, CDR1 SGHDT and CDR2 YYEEEE. The data were produced by immunoSEQ multiplex PCR, yet TCRdb's version contains in-frame clones alone and is incomplete. The table shows tens of thousands of clones, with roughly 89% occurring only once. This specimen comes from a study of T cells in localized non-small cell lung cancer. The sample here was peripheral blood, taken before any cancer treatment. This chain connects TRBV5-6 to TRBJ2-5, with D perhaps TRBD1 (6 bases). This TCR derives from a woman aged 40-69 years with stage I lung adenocarcinoma. The CDR3 DNA is TGTGCCAGCGGCAGGGGATATGAAGAGACCCAGTACTTC. Protein product: CASGRGYEETQYF.